This T cell receptor (beta chain) was profiled in a study of CD8 T cells in ankylosing spondylitis. The CDR3 runs 14 residues. The trim removed 5 bases at V and 5 bases at J, leaving 8 bases unmatched. Quantitative 5'-RACE with molecular barcodes generated TCR beta libraries. TCRdb processed the 5' RACE reads anew with MiXCR; each CDR3 protein has one entry. The sample holds 250,000 to 350,000 distinct CDR3 sequences, around 20% seen once. The study's findings and limits: Ankylosing spondylitis blood appeared to be characterized by a TCR beta motif of several highly homologous variants.

A remark on this clonotype: Its antigen is not known.

The chain joins TRBV12-3 or TRBV12-4 to TRBJ1-1; TRBD1 agrees at 7 bases. The TCR was taken from a male donor with ankylosing spondylitis or in good health (not recorded which). The sample taken for sequencing was blood, either unsorted or a sorted T cell fraction (not recorded which). CDR3 loop: CASSIDRVDTEAFF. The CDR3 region has the DNA TGTGCCAGCAGTATCGACAGGGTAGATACTGAAGCTTTCTTT.